Listed here are 23 T cell receptor beta chains from one sample, sequenced in a study of cytomegalovirus exposure and HLA in healthy donors. This table comes from immunoSEQ multiplex PCR, and its TCRdb copy is limited to in-frame clones, with some not included. The table lists 150,000 to 200,000 clones, roughly 88% of them singletons, with over 1.1% in the top ten. Sequenced material: PBMCs. These receptors were taken from a woman between 18 and 30 years old in good health and CMV-seronegative.

The V call is TRBV2, the J call TRBJ1-4; D is perhaps TRBD1 (5 bases). The CDR3 length is 14 residues. Germline V gene data show CDR1 as SNHLY and CDR2 as FYNNEI. V lost 7 bases and J lost 3, with 12 bases in between. The CDR3 here is CASKVDSPNEKLFF. In DNA, the CDR3 is TGTGCCAGCAAGGTCGACAGCCCTAATGAAAAACTGTTTTTT.

This sequence joins TRBV11-2 and TRBJ2-1; no definite D call. V dropped 0 bases and J dropped 4 bases, with 7 bases sitting between them. This CDR3 spans 14 amino acids. The germline CDR1 and CDR2 sequences are SGHAT and FQNNGV. This CDR3 is CASSLELLYNEQFF. The DNA for the CDR3 is TGTGCCAGCAGCTTAGAACTCCTTTACAATGAGCAGTTCTTC.

V usage is TRBV13 and J usage is TRBJ2-7, with 8 bases identical to TRBD1. CDR3 length equals 16 residues. With V trimmed by 3 bases and J by 3 bases, 10 bases remained unmatched. In germline, CDR1 is PRHDT, CDR2 FYEKMQ (reference sequence). CDR3 coding DNA: TGTGCCAGCAGCTTGAAGAGGACAGGGCCATACTACGAGCAGTACTTC. Its translation: CASSLKRTGPYYEQYF.

V and J are TRBV19 and TRBJ2-5; 9 nucleotides line up with TRBD1. This CDR3 has 13 amino acids. Looked up from germline, CDR1 is LNHDA and CDR2 is SQIVND (reference sequence). The V segment lost 7 bases and the J segment 5 bases; nucleotides outside the gene matches: 5. The CDR3 sequence is CASIRTGEETQYF. The DNA for the CDR3 is TGTGCCAGTATAAGGACAGGGGAGGAGACCCAGTACTTC.

V usage is TRBV2 and J usage is TRBJ2-3; 13 bases align to TRBD2. The germline V gene encodes CDR1 SNHLY and CDR2 FYNNEI. V shed 3 bases, J shed 3 bases, and the junction held 15 bases outside the gene matches. This CDR3 region has 20 residues. This chain's CDR3 is CASSDWTYTSGRAETDTQYF. CDR3 sequence (DNA): TGTGCCAGCAGTGATTGGACCTATACTAGCGGGAGGGCCGAGACAGATACGCAGTATTTT.

CDR3 coding DNA: TGTGCCAGCAGTGATAGACATAACACCGGGGAGCTGTTTTTT. Its translation: CASSDRHNTGELFF. This chain uses TRBV2 with TRBJ2-2; D not resolved. Germline V CDR1 and CDR2: SNHLY, FYNNEI. The ends were cut back, 3 bases at V and 2 bases at J, with 7 bases in the middle. This CDR3 contains 14 residues.

This clone was seen more than once but under ten times. The rearrangement uses TRBV6-5 and TRBJ1-2; 7 nucleotides agree with TRBD1. The CDR3 covers 12 residues. CDR1 is MNHEY and CDR2 is SVGAGI in the germline V gene. V trimming: 10 bases; J trimming: 5 bases; junction bases outside the gene matches: 7. CDR3 loop: CATHRGTYGYTF. In DNA form, the CDR3 reads TGTGCCACACACAGGGGAACGTATGGCTACACCTTC.

The V call is TRBV15, the J call TRBJ2-5; a weak D match, TRBD1 (8 bases). Germline-derived CDR1 and CDR2 are LNHNV and YYDKDF (reference sequence). CDR3 length: 17 amino acids. V was cut by 1 base and J by 4 bases, with 19 bases left in between. CDR3 DNA: TGTGCCACCAGCAGAGTTTTTACAGGGGGGGTCGTAGAGACCCAGTACTTC. Its protein is CATSRVFTGGVVETQYF.

The gene calls are TRBV7-7 and TRBJ2-7, with 10 nucleotides matching TRBD1. With V trimmed by 5 bases and J by 3 bases, 4 bases remained unmatched. Germline lookup yields CDR1 SSHAT and CDR2 FNYEAQ (reference sequence). The CDR3 runs 14 residues. CDR3: CASSVGQGVYEQYF. The CDR3 DNA follows: TGTGCCAGCAGCGTCGGACAGGGGGTCTACGAGCAGTACTTC.

The CDR3 nucleotides read TGTGCCCTAGCCAGGAGGGCCCATCAAGATGAGCAGTTCTTC. Translated: CALARRAHQDEQFF. The rearrangement links TRBV7-8 to TRBJ2-1; a weak D match, TRBD2 (6 bases). The CDR3 consists of 14 residues. The V end lost 11 bases, the J end lost 8 bases, and 22 bases lay between the germline ends. In germline, CDR1 is SGHVS, CDR2 FQNEAQ.

This clone was seen more than once but under ten times. The CDR3 sequence: CASSFGGSTDTQYF. CDR3 nucleotides: TGTGCCAGCAGCTTCGGGGGGAGCACAGATACGCAGTATTTT. The rearrangement links TRBV11-3 to TRBJ2-3; 7 nucleotides line up with TRBD2. The CDR3 consists of 14 residues. The germline CDR1 and CDR2 sequences are SGHNT and YENEEA. V was clipped by 3 bases and J by 0 bases; unmatched bases: 0. The entire variable domain, with the rest obtained from reference TRBV11-3 and TRBJ2-3, is as follows: EAGVVQSPRYKIIEKKQPVAFWCNPISGHNTLYWYLQNLGQGPELLIRYENEEAVDDSQLPKDRFSAERLKGVDSTLKIQPAELGDSAVYLCASSFGGSTDTQYFGPGTRLTVL.

This sequence joins TRBV6-4 and TRBJ2-2, with 12 positions matching TRBD1. J was trimmed by 6 bases and V by 8 bases; bases with no gene match: 4. Germline CDR1 MRHNA, CDR2 SNTAGT. The CDR3 loop spans 14 amino acids. The CDR3 bases are TGTGCCAGCGGGACAGGGGGCGCGTCCGGGGAGCTGTTTTTT. Translation: CASGTGGASGELFF.

This clone showed up just once. This chain joins TRBV18 and TRBJ2-1; 11 positions match TRBD1. CDR3 length: 15 residues. Looked up from germline, CDR1 is KGHSH and CDR2 is LQKENI. Trimming cost V 6 bases and J 7 bases; bases outside gene matches: 8. The CDR3 loop reads CASSFGQGAPNEQFF. Here the CDR3 DNA reads TGTGCCAGCTCTTTCGGACAGGGGGCCCCAAATGAGCAGTTCTTC.

The CDR3 bases are TGTGCCAGCAGTTCCCAGGGGGTGCCCTACTATGGCTACACCTTC. Translating gives CASSSQGVPYYGYTF. This chain links TRBV6-5 with TRBJ1-2, with 7 bases matching TRBD1. Germline CDR1 reads MNHEY; CDR2 reads SVGAGI. This CDR3 has 15 amino acids. After removal of 4 bases from V and 3 bases from J, the junction contained 8 bases not matched to a gene.

The chain couples TRBV5-1 to TRBJ2-5; D perhaps matches TRBD1 (5 bases). CDR1 is SGHRS and CDR2 is YFSETQ in the germline V gene. The V and J ends lost 0 bases and 4 bases respectively, with 7 bases between them. The CDR3 covers 13 residues. The CDR3 region is CASSLGQRETQYF. The CDR3, as DNA: TGCGCCAGCAGCTTGGGACAGCGAGAGACCCAGTACTTC.

This sequence joins TRBV7-2 and TRBJ2-6; D call uncertain. Germline loops: CDR1 SGHTA, CDR2 FQGNSA. The CDR3 covers 15 residues. V was trimmed by 5 bases and J by 0 bases, leaving 8 bases between them. In DNA, the CDR3 is TGTGCCAGCAGCCGTAGTCACTCTGGGGCCAACGTCCTGACTTTC. Its protein is CASSRSHSGANVLTF.

The gene calls are TRBV27 and TRBJ1-1; D is possibly TRBD1 (5 bases). CDR1 is MNHEY and CDR2 is SMNVEV in the germline V gene (reference sequence). V was trimmed by 5 bases and J by 10 bases, leaving 20 bases between them. This CDR3 has 14 residues. The DNA of the CDR3 is TGTGCCAGCAGTAGGATCGGGACTGAGAATGGAGCTTTCTTT. Amino acids: CASSRIGTENGAFF.

The chain has TRBV6-6 and TRBJ1-1; TRBD1 is a possible D gene (5 bases). V lost 0 bases and J 2 bases, leaving 10 bases between the germline ends. The germline CDR1 and CDR2 sequences are MNHNY and SVGAGI (reference sequence). The CDR3 covers 15 residues. As DNA, the CDR3 is TGTGCCAGCAGTTACTCGGCCCAGGGCAACACTGAAGCTTTCTTT. Translating gives CASSYSAQGNTEAFF.

The chain employs TRBV14 and TRBJ1-2, with 8 bases lining up with TRBD1. CDR1 is SGHDN and CDR2 is FVKESK in the germline V gene. Trimming cost V 1 base and J 4 bases; bases outside gene matches: 2. The CDR3 extends over 14 amino acids. The CDR3 DNA reads TGTGCCAGCAGCCAAGGGACAGGGAGCTATGGCTACACCTTC. It specifies CASSQGTGSYGYTF.

The table lists this clone with a few counts. In DNA, the CDR3 is TGTGCCAGCTCAACCGGACAGGGAGGGCCGCAATCGCAGTATTTT. Translated, it gives CASSTGQGGPQSQYF. This chain joins TRBV18 and TRBJ2-3, with a weak D call TRBD1 (8 bases). V was clipped by 5 bases and J by 10 bases, with 22 bases between them. The CDR3 extends over 15 amino acids. CDR1 is KGHSH and CDR2 is LQKENI in the germline V gene. The full variable domain, its missing parts supplied by reference TRBV18 and TRBJ2-3, is NAGVMQNPRHLVRRRGQEARLRCSPMKGHSHVYWYRQLPEEGLKFMVYLQKENIIDESGMPKERFSAEFPKEGPSILRIQQVVRGDSAAYFCASSTGQGGPQSQYFGPGTRLTVL.

This clone was seen once. This rearrangement joins TRBV5-4 to TRBJ2-7; D unresolved. The length of the CDR3 is 13 residues. V was shortened by 1 base and J by 2 bases, with 7 bases between the two germline ends. Germline V CDR1 and CDR2: SGHNT, YYREEE (reference sequence). The CDR3 loop reads CASSLNGPYEQYF. The CDR3 DNA reads as TGTGCCAGCAGCTTGAATGGGCCCTACGAGCAGTACTTC.

The rearrangement joins TRBV6-5 to TRBJ2-7, with D possibly TRBD2 on 6 matching bases. The CDR3 is made up of 15 amino acids. Germline V gene lookup returns CDR1 MNHEY and CDR2 SVGAGI. The V and J ends lost 3 bases and 2 bases respectively, with 14 bases between them. The CDR3 loop is CASSYGGVGTYEQYF. CDR3 coding DNA: TGTGCCAGCAGTTATGGAGGGGTAGGGACCTACGAGCAGTACTTC.

The rearrangement links TRBV5-4 to TRBJ2-3, with a weak D call TRBD2 (5 bases). Trimming took 0 bases from V and 4 from J, leaving 12 bases between them. Germline V CDR1 and CDR2: SGHNT, YYREEE (reference sequence). The CDR3 is made up of 15 amino acids. The CDR3 DNA is TGTGCCAGCAGCTTGGACGGGGTCCCGCCAGATACGCAGTATTTT. Protein product: CASSLDGVPPDTQYF. The variable domain in full, completed from reference TRBV5-4 and TRBJ2-3, reads ETGVTQSPTHLIKTRGQQVTLRCSSQSGHNTVSWYQQALGQGPQFIFQYYREEENGRGNFPPRFSGLQFPNYSSELNVNALELDDSALYLCASSLDGVPPDTQYFGPGTRLTVL.